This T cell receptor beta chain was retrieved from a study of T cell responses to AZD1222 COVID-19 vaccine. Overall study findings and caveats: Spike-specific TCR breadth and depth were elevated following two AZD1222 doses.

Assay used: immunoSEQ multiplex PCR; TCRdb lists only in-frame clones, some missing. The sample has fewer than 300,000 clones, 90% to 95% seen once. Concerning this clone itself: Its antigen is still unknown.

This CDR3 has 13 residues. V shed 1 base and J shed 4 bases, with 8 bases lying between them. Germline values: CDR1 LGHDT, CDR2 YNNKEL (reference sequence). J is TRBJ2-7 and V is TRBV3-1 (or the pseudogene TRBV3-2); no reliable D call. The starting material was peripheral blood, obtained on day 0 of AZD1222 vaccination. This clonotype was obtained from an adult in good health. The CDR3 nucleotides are TGTGCCAGCAGCCAAGTGGACGGGTACGAGCAGTACTTC. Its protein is CASSQVDGYEQYF.